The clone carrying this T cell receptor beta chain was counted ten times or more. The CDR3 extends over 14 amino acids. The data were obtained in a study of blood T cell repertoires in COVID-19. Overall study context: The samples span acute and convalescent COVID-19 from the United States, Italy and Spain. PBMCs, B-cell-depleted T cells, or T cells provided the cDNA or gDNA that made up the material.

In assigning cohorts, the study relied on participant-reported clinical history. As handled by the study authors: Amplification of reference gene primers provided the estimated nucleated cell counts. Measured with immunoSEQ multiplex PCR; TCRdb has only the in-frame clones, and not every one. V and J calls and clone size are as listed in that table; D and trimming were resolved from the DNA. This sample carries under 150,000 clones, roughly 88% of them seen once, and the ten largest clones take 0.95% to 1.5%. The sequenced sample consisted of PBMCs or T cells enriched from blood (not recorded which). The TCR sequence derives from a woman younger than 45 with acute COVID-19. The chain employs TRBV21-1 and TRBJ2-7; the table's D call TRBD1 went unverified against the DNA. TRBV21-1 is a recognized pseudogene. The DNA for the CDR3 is TGTGCCAGCAGCCCTCGACAGGCTTGGGCTGAGCAGTACTTC. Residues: CASSPRQAWAEQYF.